The T cell receptor beta chain under discussion was sequenced for a study of blood T cells in healthy people across ages. Study at large: About one barcoded beta molecule per two T cells came from capture by template switching.

Study outcomes and limitations: Estimated diversity, derived from one million T cells, was regarded as an underestimate.

This clonotype was found many times. Antigen specificity is unknown. The use of a sample-barcoded 5' primer and a J-beta primer mix characterized a second PCR of about 7 to 12 cycles. MiXCR, run by TCRdb on the 5' RACE reads, gives a single entry per CDR3 protein. The sample carries around 1,000,000 distinct CDR3 sequences, 25% recorded once. Germline V gene sequence: CDR1 SGHTA, CDR2 FQGNSA. V trimming: 2 bases; J trimming: 0 bases; junction bases outside the gene matches: 1. The CDR3 has 15 amino acids. The same sample was also studied in work on T cells of mothers and their children.

The chain has TRBV7-2 and TRBJ2-3; the match to TRBD2 covers 8 bases. Sequencing was performed on blood. The receptor comes from a girl aged 2 to 9 in good health. CDR3 in amino acids: CASSLSSGSTDTQYF. The CDR3 DNA reads as TGTGCCAGCAGCTTATCTAGCGGGAGCACAGATACGCAGTATTTT.